These T cell receptor beta chains were read from a single sample in a study of blood T cell repertoires in COVID-19. Method: immunoSEQ multiplex PCR; TCRdb's copy keeps in-frame clones and lacks some. The profile shows fewer than 45,000 clones, roughly 87% of them singletons. Material: peripheral blood. The receptors stem from a human donor in a cohort sampled during active COVID-19. Both conserved end residues are part of each CDR3. Fields, in order: J gene, V gene, D gene, clone size, CDR3 protein, CDR3 DNA. A D gene is named only where the DNA matches it firmly. Rows give clone size only sometimes, using once, few, many, or a class for an expanded clone.

TRBJ2-7	TRBV7-2	TRBD2	.	CASSLGPGGPAYEQYF	TGTGCCAGCAGCTTGGGTCCGGGAGGCCCCGCCTACGAGCAGTACTTC
TRBJ2-3	TRBV19	.	.	CASSSPDTQYF	TGTGCCAGTAGCTCTCCGGATACGCAGTATTTT
TRBJ2-1	TRBV19	TRBD2	.	CASSIAGTSGRRYEQFF	TGTGCCAGTAGTATAGCCGGGACTAGCGGGAGGAGGTATGAGCAGTTCTTC
TRBJ1-2	TRBV28	.	once	CASSLGGGNYGYTF	TGTGCCAGCAGTTTAGGGGGGGGCAACTATGGCTACACCTTC
TRBJ2-1	TRBV5-1	TRBD2	.	CASSRRAGVMYNEQFF	TGCGCCAGCAGCAGGAGAGCGGGAGTCATGTACAATGAGCAGTTCTTC
TRBJ1-4	TRBV7-2	.	.	CASSFGGAPGDEKLFF	TGTGCCAGCAGCTTCGGGGGGGCGCCAGGGGATGAAAAACTGTTTTTT
TRBJ2-3	TRBV28	TRBD2	.	CASSSVLAGVRVETDTQYF	TGTGCCAGCAGTTCCGTACTGGCGGGAGTTAGGGTTGAGACAGATACGCAGTATTTT
TRBJ2-3	TRBV7-2	TRBD1	.	CASSLVRGGGTDTQYF	TGTGCCAGCAGCTTAGTGAGAGGGGGCGGCACAGATACGCAGTATTTT
TRBJ2-3	TRBV21-1	.	.	CASSKGLAGRGAGTDTQYF	TGTGCCAGCAGCAAAGGGTTAGCGGGAAGGGGAGCGGGCACAGATACGCAGTATTTT
TRBJ2-7	TRBV5-5	.	few	CASSQQGYEQYF	TGTGCCAGCAGTCAACAGGGCTACGAGCAGTACTTC